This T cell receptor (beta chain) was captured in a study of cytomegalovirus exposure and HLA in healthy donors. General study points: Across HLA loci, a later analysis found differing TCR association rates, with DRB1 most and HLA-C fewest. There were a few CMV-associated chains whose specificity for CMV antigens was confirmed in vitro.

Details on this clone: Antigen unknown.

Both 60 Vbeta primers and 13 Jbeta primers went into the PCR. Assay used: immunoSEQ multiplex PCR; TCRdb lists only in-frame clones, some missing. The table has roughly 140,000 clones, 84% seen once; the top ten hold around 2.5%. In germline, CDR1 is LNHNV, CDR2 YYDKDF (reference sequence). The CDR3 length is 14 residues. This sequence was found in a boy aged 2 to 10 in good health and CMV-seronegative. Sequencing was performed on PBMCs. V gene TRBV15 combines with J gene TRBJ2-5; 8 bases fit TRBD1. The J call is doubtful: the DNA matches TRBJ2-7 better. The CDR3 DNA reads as TGTGCCACCAGCGGGAAACAGGGGGACTACGAGCAGTACTTC. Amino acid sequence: CATSGKQGDYEQYF.